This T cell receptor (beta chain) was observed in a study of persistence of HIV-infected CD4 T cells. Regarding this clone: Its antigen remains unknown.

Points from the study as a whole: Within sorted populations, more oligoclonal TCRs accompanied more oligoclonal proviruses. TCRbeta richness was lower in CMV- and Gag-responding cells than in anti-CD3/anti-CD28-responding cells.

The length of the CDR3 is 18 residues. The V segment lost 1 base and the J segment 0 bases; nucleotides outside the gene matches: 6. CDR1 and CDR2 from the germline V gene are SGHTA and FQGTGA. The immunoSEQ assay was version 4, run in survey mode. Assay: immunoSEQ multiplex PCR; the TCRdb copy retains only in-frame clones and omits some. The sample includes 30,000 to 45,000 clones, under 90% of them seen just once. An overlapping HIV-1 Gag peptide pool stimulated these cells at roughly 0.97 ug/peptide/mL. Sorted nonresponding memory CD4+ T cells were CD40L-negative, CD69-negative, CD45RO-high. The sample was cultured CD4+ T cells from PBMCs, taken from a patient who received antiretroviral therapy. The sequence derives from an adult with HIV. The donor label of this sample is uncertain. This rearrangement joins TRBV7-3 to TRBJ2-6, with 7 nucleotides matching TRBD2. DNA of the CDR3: TGTGCCAGCAGCTTAAATAGCGGGTTACTCTCTGGGGCCAACGTCCTGACTTTC. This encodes CASSLNSGLLSGANVLTF.